The rows below give T cell receptor beta chains drawn from one sample of a study of blood T cell repertoires in COVID-19. Method: immunoSEQ multiplex PCR; TCRdb's copy keeps in-frame clones and lacks some. The sample includes roughly 300,000 clones, around 85% of them seen just once. The specimen was PBMCs or T cells enriched from blood (not recorded which). The origin of the receptors is a woman in her fifties or sixties who had recovered from COVID-19. Each CDR3 is given with its conserved first and last residue. D genes are given only for firm matches.

TRBJ2-2 | TRBV5-1 | . | CASSGGSYTGELFF
TRBJ1-2 | TRBV6-6 | TRBD1 | CASMGSTGDNYGYTF
TRBJ2-6 | TRBV19 | . | CASSISARQFGANVLTF
TRBJ2-1 | TRBV7-9 | . | CASSPTSHPAVQFF
TRBJ2-7 | TRBV29-1 | TRBD1 | CSVVPVGGQGSYEQYF
TRBJ1-5 | TRBV19 | TRBD1 | CASNRGRLRDQPQHF
TRBJ1-6 | TRBV6-5 | . | CASSRIQGYNSPLHF
TRBJ2-3 | TRBV27 | TRBD1 | CASSLSIGGQGRRDTQYF
TRBJ2-5 | TRBV5-1 | TRBD1 | CASSSVGGRETQYF
TRBJ1-6 | TRBV30 | . | CAWSVLEGDNSPLHF
TRBJ1-1 | TRBV7-9 | TRBD1 | CASSPRTGELGNTEAFF
TRBJ1-3 | TRBV18 | . | CASSPGGDSGNTIYF
TRBJ1-4 | TRBV9 | . | CASSAGTYNEKLFF
TRBJ2-1 | TRBV2 | . | CASYGGAYNEQFF
TRBJ1-2 | TRBV7-3 | . | CASSSTGNYGYTF
TRBJ2-1 | TRBV11-3 | . | CASSFNTGYEQFF
TRBJ1-6 | TRBV9 | . | CASSPTDYNSPLHF
TRBJ1-3 | TRBV19 | . | CASGMTRMRNTIYF
TRBJ2-5 | TRBV3-1/TRBV3-2 | TRBD1 | CARQGETQYF
TRBJ1-1 | TRBV5-4 | . | CASAGNTEAFF
TRBJ2-7 | TRBV5-1 | . | CASSSGGAPYEQYF
TRBJ2-3 | TRBV7-9 | . | CASSPRRGGVFVTDTQYF
TRBJ2-3 | TRBV19 | . | CASIPLWSSVPADTQYF
TRBJ2-7 | TRBV5-6 | TRBD1 | CASSRTGGEQYF
TRBJ2-7 | TRBV6-5 | TRBD1 | CASKGTGSPYEQYF
TRBJ1-5 | TRBV7-6 | . | CASSFDSSNQPQHF
TRBJ1-6 | TRBV28 | TRBD1 | CASTAGTVYNSPLHF
TRBJ1-1 | TRBV30 | . | CAWSVDRPNTEAFF
TRBJ1-5 | TRBV29-1 | TRBD1 | CSVGQGNSNQPQHF
TRBJ2-1 | TRBV5-4 | TRBD1 | CASSSGTGIVGYNEQFF
TRBJ2-1 | TRBV9 | TRBD2 | CASSFNPGLGIHEQFF
TRBJ1-1 | TRBV6-4 | . | CARQGCTEAFF
TRBJ2-3 | TRBV7-9 | TRBD2 | CASSLAAGGPADTQYF
TRBJ2-2 | TRBV3-1/TRBV3-2 | . | CASSQGREYTGELFF
TRBJ2-1 | TRBV4-3 | TRBD2 | CASSQIAGGPSEQFF
TRBJ2-7 | TRBV27 | TRBD1 | CASSPTGTGAYEQYF
TRBJ2-5 | TRBV5-1 | TRBD2 | CASSIGGGAGTPRETQYF
TRBJ2-7 | TRBV5-1 | TRBD1 | CASGGTDPYEQYF
TRBJ2-7 | TRBV7-9 | TRBD1 | CASSQLRTGGSYEQYF
TRBJ2-3 | TRBV7-3 | . | CASSPRTAGTDTQYF
TRBJ1-1 | TRBV28 | TRBD1 | CASSPGGVYTEAFF
TRBJ1-4 | TRBV7-9 | . | CATHGTLNEKLFF